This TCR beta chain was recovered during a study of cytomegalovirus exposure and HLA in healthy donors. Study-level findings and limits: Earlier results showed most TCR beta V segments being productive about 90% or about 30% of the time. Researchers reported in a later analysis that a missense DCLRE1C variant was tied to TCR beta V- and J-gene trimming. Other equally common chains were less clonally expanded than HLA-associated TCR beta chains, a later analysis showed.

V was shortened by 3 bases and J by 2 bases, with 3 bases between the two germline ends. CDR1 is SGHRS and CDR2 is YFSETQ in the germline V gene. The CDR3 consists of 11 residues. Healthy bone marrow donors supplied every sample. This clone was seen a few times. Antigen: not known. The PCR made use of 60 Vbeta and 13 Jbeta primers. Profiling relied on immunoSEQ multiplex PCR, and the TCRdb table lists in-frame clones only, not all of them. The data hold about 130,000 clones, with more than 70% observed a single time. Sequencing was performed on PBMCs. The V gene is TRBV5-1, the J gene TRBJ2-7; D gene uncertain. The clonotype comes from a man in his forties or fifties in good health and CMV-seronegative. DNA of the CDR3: TGCGCCAGCAGCTCCGCCTACGAGCAGTACTTC. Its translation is CASSSAYEQYF.